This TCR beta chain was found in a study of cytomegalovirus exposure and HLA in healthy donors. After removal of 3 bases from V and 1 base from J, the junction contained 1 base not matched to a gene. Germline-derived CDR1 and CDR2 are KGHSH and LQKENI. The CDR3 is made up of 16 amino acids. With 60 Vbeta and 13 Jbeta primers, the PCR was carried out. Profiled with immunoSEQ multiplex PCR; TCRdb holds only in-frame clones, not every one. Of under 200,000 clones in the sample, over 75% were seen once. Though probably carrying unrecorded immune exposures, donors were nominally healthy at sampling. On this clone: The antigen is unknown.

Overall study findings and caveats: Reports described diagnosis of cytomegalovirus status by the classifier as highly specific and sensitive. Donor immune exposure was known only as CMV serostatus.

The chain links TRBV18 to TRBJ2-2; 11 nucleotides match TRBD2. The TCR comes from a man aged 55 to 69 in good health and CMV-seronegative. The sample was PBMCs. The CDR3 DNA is TGTGCCAGCTCACCGGGACTAGCGGTGAACACCGGGGAGCTGTTTTTT. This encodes CASSPGLAVNTGELFF.